The present T cell receptor beta chain was sequenced within a study of early T cells in non-severe SARS-CoV-2 infection. Study results and limitations: Matching results from VDJdb favored anti-spike CD8 responses, leaving private and CD4 specificities undetected.

CDR3 length: 13 residues. The germline V gene encodes CDR1 WSHSY and CDR2 SAAADI. Between the trimmed V and J ends, which lost 2 bases and 14 bases, there was a span of 18 bases. Attachment of unique molecular identifiers to individual cDNA molecules was performed. TCRdb re-called the 5' RACE reads with MiXCR, one entry per CDR3 protein. The sample holds approximately 57,000 distinct CDR3 sequences, approximately 12% seen once. This clonotype was seen only a few times. The antigen is undetermined. Sequencing was performed on whole blood. V gene TRBV10-2 combines with J gene TRBJ1-1; D may be TRBD1 (6 bases). This receptor was taken from an adult who was a healthcare worker with PCR-confirmed SARS-CoV-2 infection or an uninfected control (not recorded which). CDR3 residues: CASSERSRGQSFF. The DNA for the CDR3 is TGCGCCAGCAGTGAGAGATCAAGGGGACAATCATTCTTT.